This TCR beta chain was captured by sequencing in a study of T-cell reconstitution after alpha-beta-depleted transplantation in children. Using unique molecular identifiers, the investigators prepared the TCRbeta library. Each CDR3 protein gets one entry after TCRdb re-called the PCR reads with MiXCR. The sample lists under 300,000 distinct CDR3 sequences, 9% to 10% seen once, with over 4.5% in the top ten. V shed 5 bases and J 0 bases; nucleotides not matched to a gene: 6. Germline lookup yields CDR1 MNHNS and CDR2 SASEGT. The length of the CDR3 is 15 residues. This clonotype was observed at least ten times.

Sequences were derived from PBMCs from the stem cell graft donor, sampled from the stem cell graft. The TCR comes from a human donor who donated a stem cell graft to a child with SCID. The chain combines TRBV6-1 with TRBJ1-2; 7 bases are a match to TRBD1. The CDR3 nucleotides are TGTGCCAGCAGTCCCCGGGACAGTCCTAACTATGGCTACACCTTC. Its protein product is CASSPRDSPNYGYTF.